This T cell receptor beta chain emerged from a study of T-cell reconstitution after alpha-beta-depleted transplantation in children. For TCRbeta, the library was prepared with unique molecular identifiers. TCRdb re-called the PCR reads through MiXCR, storing one row per CDR3 protein. The sample has around 800,000 distinct CDR3 sequences; around 17% are singletons. Germline CDR1 SQVTM, CDR2 ANQGSEA. J gave up 4 bases and V 7 bases, and 2 bases lay outside the gene matches. This CDR3 has 12 amino acids. This clonotype was found many times. This TCR was sampled from a male patient aged 5 to 17 who had a stem cell transplant for acute lymphoblastic leukemia, so the T cells may come from the graft donor. The starting material was PBMCs, mostly from graft donor cells, obtained 360 days after TCRalphabeta/CD19-depleted stem cell transplant. V and J are TRBV29-1 and TRBJ2-5; 11 bases line up with TRBD1. The DNA of the CDR3 is TGCAGCGGTGGGACAGGGGGAGAGACCCAGTACTTC. Residues: CSGGTGGETQYF.